These T cell receptor beta chains were read from a single sample in a study of blood T cell repertoires in COVID-19. Only in-frame clones appear in the TCRdb table, and some are missing; sequencing was by immunoSEQ multiplex PCR. This table has about 69,000 clones, 79% appearing once. The sample taken for sequencing was peripheral blood. These receptors came from a man between 60 and 75 years old with acute or convalescent COVID-19. CDR3s include the opening cysteine and the closing phenylalanine or tryptophan. The order of the fields is D gene, J gene, clone size, V gene, CDR3 protein, CDR3 DNA. D genes are given only for firm matches. Expanded clones are given a class, and other clones once, few, many or no size at all.

D: TRBD1
J: TRBJ2-7
size: NA
V: TRBV10-3
CDR3: CAISGQGYEQYF
DNA: TGTGCCATCAGTGGACAGGGCTACGAGCAGTACTTC

D: NA
J: TRBJ1-6
size: few
V: TRBV7-3
CDR3: CASSLIVGANSPLHF
DNA: TGTGCCAGCAGCTTAATAGTAGGGGCGAATTCACCCCTCCACTTT

D: NA
J: TRBJ2-7
size: NA
V: TRBV6-2/TRBV6-3
CDR3: CASSYDGTYEQYF
DNA: TGTGCCAGCAGTTACGACGGGACCTACGAGCAGTACTTC

D: NA
J: TRBJ1-5
size: NA
V: TRBV7-2
CDR3: CASSSSGRSNQPQHF
DNA: TGTGCCAGCAGCTCCTCGGGTAGGAGCAATCAGCCCCAGCATTTT

D: TRBD1
J: TRBJ1-2
size: NA
V: TRBV12-3/TRBV12-4
CDR3: CASRGTGVGYTF
DNA: TGTGCCAGCAGGGGGACAGGGGTTGGCTACACCTTC

D: TRBD1
J: TRBJ1-2
size: NA
V: TRBV6-5
CDR3: CASSYRGPNYGYTF
DNA: TGTGCCAGCAGTTACAGGGGGCCAAACTATGGCTACACCTTC

D: TRBD1
J: TRBJ1-2
size: NA
V: TRBV4-3
CDR3: CASSQGQGSYGYTF
DNA: TGCGCCAGCAGCCAAGGACAGGGTAGCTATGGCTACACCTTC

D: NA
J: TRBJ2-3
size: NA
V: TRBV9
CDR3: CASSPGTRTDTQYF
DNA: TGTGCCAGCAGCCCGGGGACTCGCACAGATACGCAGTATTTT

D: TRBD2
J: TRBJ2-2
size: NA
V: TRBV6-6
CDR3: CASGPSGGVGARGGELFF
DNA: TGTGCCAGCGGTCCTAGCGGGGGCGTCGGGGCCCGAGGCGGGGAGCTGTTTTTT

D: TRBD1
J: TRBJ2-7
size: NA
V: TRBV5-4
CDR3: CASSLRTGGYEQYF
DNA: TGTGCCAGCAGCTTACGGACAGGGGGCTACGAGCAGTACTTC

D: NA
J: TRBJ1-2
size: NA
V: TRBV4-1
CDR3: CASSQVAGFDYGYTF
DNA: TGCGCCAGCAGCCAAGTTGCAGGGTTTGACTATGGCTACACCTTC

D: NA
J: TRBJ1-2
size: NA
V: TRBV21-1
CDR3: CASSKVRRDRGGGYTF
DNA: TGTGCCAGCAGCAAAGTACGCCGGGACAGGGGGGGCGGCTACACCTTC

D: TRBD2
J: TRBJ2-2
size: many
V: TRBV6-5
CDR3: CAIRSGGAPGELFF
DNA: TGTGCCATACGTAGCGGGGGGGCCCCCGGGGAGCTGTTTTTT

D: NA
J: TRBJ1-1
size: NA
V: TRBV7-2
CDR3: CASSLTGVAFF
DNA: TGTGCCAGCAGCTTAACGGGGGTAGCTTTCTTT

D: TRBD1
J: TRBJ1-5
size: NA
V: TRBV29-1
CDR3: CSVSQGARQPQHF
DNA: TGCAGCGTTAGCCAGGGGGCGAGACAGCCCCAGCATTTT

D: NA
J: TRBJ2-7
size: NA
V: TRBV3-1/TRBV3-2
CDR3: CASSQAGGEQYF
DNA: TGTGCCAGCAGCCAAGCTGGCGGCGAGCAGTACTTC

D: TRBD1
J: TRBJ1-5
size: NA
V: TRBV5-1
CDR3: CASSFRPTGGNQPQHF
DNA: TGCGCCAGCAGCTTTCGACCGACAGGGGGGAATCAGCCCCAGCATTTT

D: NA
J: TRBJ1-2
size: NA
V: TRBV4-1
CDR3: CASSQDREDYGYTF
DNA: TGCGCCAGCAGCCAAGATCGGGAGGACTATGGCTACACCTTC

D: NA
J: TRBJ1-2
size: NA
V: TRBV12-5
CDR3: CASGPSAASYGYTF
DNA: TGTGCTAGTGGACCTTCGGCAGCGAGCTATGGCTACACCTTC

D: NA
J: TRBJ2-5
size: NA
V: TRBV21-1
CDR3: CASSKRTGGETQYF
DNA: TGTGCCAGCAGCAAAAGGACAGGGGGAGAGACCCAGTACTTC

D: TRBD2
J: TRBJ2-1
size: NA
V: TRBV9
CDR3: CASSVSRTSGSSYNEQFF
DNA: TGTGCCAGCAGCGTATCTCGGACTAGCGGGAGCTCCTACAATGAGCAGTTCTTC

D: NA
J: TRBJ2-7
size: NA
V: TRBV2
CDR3: CASSERYEQYF
DNA: TGTGCCAGCAGCGAGAGGTACGAGCAGTACTTC

D: TRBD1
J: TRBJ2-7
size: NA
V: TRBV24-1
CDR3: CATSNPGQGTYEQYF
DNA: TGTGCCACCTCGAATCCAGGACAGGGAACCTACGAGCAGTACTTC

D: NA
J: TRBJ2-3
size: NA
V: TRBV24-1
CDR3: CATRRGDTQYF
DNA: TGTGCCACCAGAAGGGGGGATACGCAGTATTTT

D: NA
J: TRBJ1-2
size: NA
V: TRBV24-1
CDR3: CATSDSTPRGRNYGYTF
DNA: TGTGCCACCAGTGATTCCACGCCCCGGGGGAGGAACTATGGCTACACCTTC

D: NA
J: TRBJ1-5
size: NA
V: TRBV7-9
CDR3: CASSFGGVPQHF
DNA: TGTGCCAGCAGCTTCGGGGGGGTTCCCCAGCATTTT

D: TRBD2
J: TRBJ2-5
size: NA
V: TRBV9
CDR3: CASSAQTSGGQETQYF
DNA: TGTGCCAGCAGCGCCCAGACTAGCGGGGGGCAAGAGACCCAGTACTTC

D: NA
J: TRBJ1-5
size: NA
V: TRBV2
CDR3: CAWTRDLSQPQHF
DNA: TGTGCCTGGACCAGGGATTTGAGTCAGCCCCAGCATTTT

D: TRBD1
J: TRBJ1-5
size: NA
V: TRBV12-5
CDR3: CASGLAPGGHQPQHF
DNA: TGTGCTAGTGGTTTGGCCCCAGGGGGCCATCAGCCCCAGCATTTT

D: NA
J: TRBJ1-2
size: NA
V: TRBV6-5
CDR3: CASRAGSNYGYTF
DNA: TGTGCCAGCAGAGCGGGTTCTAACTATGGCTACACCTTC

D: TRBD2
J: TRBJ2-2
size: once
V: TRBV6-5
CDR3: CASSWDGGSNTGELFF
DNA: TGTGCCAGCAGTTGGGACGGGGGGTCTAACACCGGGGAGCTGTTTTTT

D: TRBD2
J: TRBJ2-1
size: NA
V: TRBV3-1/TRBV3-2
CDR3: CASSRGLAGGNEQFF
DNA: TGTGCCAGCAGCCGAGGACTAGCGGGGGGCAATGAGCAGTTCTTC